These T cell receptor beta chains were read from a single sample in a study of blood T cell repertoires in COVID-19. TCRdb's copy holds only in-frame clones and misses some; the assay was immunoSEQ multiplex PCR. The profile shows roughly 100,000 clones, 70% to 90% of them singletons. The sequenced sample was peripheral blood. Receptors originate from a human donor in a cohort sampled during active COVID-19. Both conserved end residues are part of each CDR3. The order of the fields is J gene, D gene, clone size, V gene, CDR3 protein, CDR3 DNA. The D gene is left open where the match is weak. Clone size is given for some rows only: seen once, a few or many times, or a class if the clone is expanded.

j_gene: TRBJ1-5
d_gene: TRBD1
abundance: .
v_gene: TRBV6-1
CDR3aa: CASSDLQGVSNQPQHF
CDR3nt: TGTGCCAGCAGTGATCTCCAGGGGGTGAGCAATCAGCCCCAGCATTTT

j_gene: TRBJ2-3
d_gene: TRBD2
abundance: .
v_gene: TRBV20-1
CDR3aa: CSASQREGRGADTQYF
CDR3nt: TGCAGTGCTAGTCAGCGGGAGGGCCGAGGTGCAGATACGCAGTATTTT

j_gene: TRBJ1-1
d_gene: .
abundance: .
v_gene: TRBV23-1
CDR3aa: CASSHPDRLNTEAFF
CDR3nt: TGCGCCAGCAGTCACCCAGACAGACTGAACACTGAAGCTTTCTTT

j_gene: TRBJ1-6
d_gene: TRBD1
abundance: .
v_gene: TRBV7-9
CDR3aa: CASRPGQGNNSPLHF
CDR3nt: TGTGCCAGCAGACCTGGACAGGGGAATAATTCACCCCTCCACTTT

j_gene: TRBJ2-5
d_gene: .
abundance: .
v_gene: TRBV6-2/TRBV6-3
CDR3aa: CASSYLETGEGETQYF
CDR3nt: TGTGCCAGCAGTTACTTAGAGACAGGGGAGGGGGAGACCCAGTACTTC

j_gene: TRBJ2-7
d_gene: TRBD2
abundance: .
v_gene: TRBV2
CDR3aa: CASRPSGGEQYF
CDR3nt: TGTGCCAGCCGTCCTAGCGGGGGCGAGCAGTACTTC

j_gene: TRBJ2-7
d_gene: TRBD2
abundance: .
v_gene: TRBV19
CDR3aa: CASSPSGGEFYEQYF
CDR3nt: TGTGCCAGTAGCCCATCTGGGGGGGAGTTCTACGAGCAGTACTTC

j_gene: TRBJ2-7
d_gene: TRBD1
abundance: .
v_gene: TRBV28
CDR3aa: CASSSPGAGGLYEQYF
CDR3nt: TGTGCCAGCAGTTCGCCCGGGGCAGGGGGCCTGTACGAGCAGTACTTC

j_gene: TRBJ2-1
d_gene: TRBD1
abundance: .
v_gene: TRBV30
CDR3aa: CAWRQGASSYNEQFF
CDR3nt: TGTGCCTGGAGACAGGGGGCTAGCTCCTACAATGAGCAGTTCTTC

j_gene: TRBJ2-5
d_gene: TRBD2
abundance: once
v_gene: TRBV11-3
CDR3aa: CASSRGGAETQYF
CDR3nt: TGTGCCAGCAGTCGGGGGGGCGCGGAGACCCAGTACTTC

j_gene: TRBJ2-6
d_gene: .
abundance: .
v_gene: TRBV2
CDR3aa: CASSVQGFHSGANVLTF
CDR3nt: TGTGCCAGCAGTGTCCAGGGGTTCCACTCTGGGGCCAACGTCCTGACTTTC

j_gene: TRBJ2-5
d_gene: TRBD1
abundance: .
v_gene: TRBV18
CDR3aa: CASSSSGGATPYF
CDR3nt: TGTGCCAGCTCATCCTCAGGGGGCGCAACTCCGTACTTC

j_gene: TRBJ2-7
d_gene: TRBD2
abundance: once
v_gene: TRBV15
CDR3aa: CATSRMGLAGPYEQYF
CDR3nt: TGTGCCACCAGCAGAATGGGACTAGCGGGTCCCTACGAGCAGTACTTC

j_gene: TRBJ2-7
d_gene: TRBD1
abundance: once
v_gene: TRBV5-4
CDR3aa: CASSLSGGNSYEQYF
CDR3nt: TGTGCCAGCAGCTTGTCAGGGGGCAACTCCTACGAGCAGTACTTC

j_gene: TRBJ2-7
d_gene: TRBD1
abundance: .
v_gene: TRBV9
CDR3aa: CASSVGTDSYEQYF
CDR3nt: TGTGCCAGCAGCGTCGGGACAGACTCCTACGAGCAGTACTTC

j_gene: TRBJ2-7
d_gene: TRBD1
abundance: .
v_gene: TRBV18
CDR3aa: CASHRGLQSYEQYF
CDR3nt: TGTGCCAGTCATAGGGGGCTACAGTCCTACGAGCAGTACTTC

j_gene: TRBJ1-1
d_gene: TRBD1
abundance: .
v_gene: TRBV19
CDR3aa: CASRWTGSTEAFF
CDR3nt: TGTGCCAGTAGGTGGACAGGGTCCACTGAAGCTTTCTTT

j_gene: TRBJ1-6
d_gene: .
abundance: .
v_gene: TRBV6-5
CDR3aa: CASSKPYGDSPLHF
CDR3nt: TGTGCCAGCAGTAAGCCCTATGGAGATTCACCCCTCCACTTT

j_gene: TRBJ2-7
d_gene: TRBD2
abundance: .
v_gene: TRBV19
CDR3aa: CASSIVLAGTHEQYF
CDR3nt: TGTGCCAGTAGTATAGTACTAGCGGGAACTCACGAGCAGTACTTC

j_gene: TRBJ1-1
d_gene: .
abundance: .
v_gene: TRBV10-3
CDR3aa: CAIDSGETEAFF
CDR3nt: TGTGCCATTGATTCGGGGGAAACTGAAGCTTTCTTT

j_gene: TRBJ2-5
d_gene: TRBD1
abundance: .
v_gene: TRBV19
CDR3aa: CASSIRQGAGETQYF
CDR3nt: TGTGCCAGTAGTATCCGACAGGGGGCGGGGGAGACCCAGTACTTC

j_gene: TRBJ2-2
d_gene: .
abundance: .
v_gene: TRBV5-4
CDR3aa: CASSADREATGELFF
CDR3nt: TGTGCCAGCAGCGCAGACAGGGAGGCCACCGGGGAGCTGTTTTTT

j_gene: TRBJ1-6
d_gene: .
abundance: .
v_gene: TRBV11-2
CDR3aa: CASSLEQISPLHF
CDR3nt: TGTGCCAGCAGCTTAGAACAGATTTCACCCCTCCACTTT

j_gene: TRBJ2-5
d_gene: .
abundance: once
v_gene: TRBV19
CDR3aa: CASRGLNQETQYF
CDR3nt: TGTGCCAGTAGGGGACTGAACCAAGAGACCCAGTACTTC

j_gene: TRBJ2-7
d_gene: .
abundance: .
v_gene: TRBV29-1
CDR3aa: CSVGATSSYEQYF
CDR3nt: TGCAGCGTTGGAGCGACGTCCTCCTACGAGCAGTACTTC

j_gene: TRBJ2-1
d_gene: TRBD2
abundance: .
v_gene: TRBV3-1/TRBV3-2
CDR3aa: CASRPGTSGVEQFF
CDR3nt: TGTGCCAGCAGGCCCGGGACTAGTGGTGTTGAGCAGTTCTTC

j_gene: TRBJ2-7
d_gene: .
abundance: .
v_gene: TRBV6-7
CDR3aa: CASSVTGEQYF
CDR3nt: TGTGCCAGCAGTGTTACGGGCGAGCAGTACTTC

j_gene: TRBJ1-2
d_gene: TRBD1
abundance: .
v_gene: TRBV5-1
CDR3aa: CASSLPGQGAKGGYTF
CDR3nt: TGCGCCAGCAGCCTGCCGGGACAGGGGGCGAAGGGTGGCTACACCTTC

j_gene: TRBJ2-3
d_gene: .
abundance: .
v_gene: TRBV9
CDR3aa: CASSVGSGNPTDTQYF
CDR3nt: TGTGCCAGCAGCGTAGGGTCAGGGAATCCCACAGATACGCAGTATTTT

j_gene: TRBJ2-6
d_gene: TRBD2
abundance: .
v_gene: TRBV11-2
CDR3aa: CATGTSGWGANVLTF
CDR3nt: TGTGCCACCGGGACTAGCGGATGGGGGGCCAACGTCCTGACTTTC

j_gene: TRBJ2-1
d_gene: TRBD2
abundance: .
v_gene: TRBV7-2
CDR3aa: CASSLASGTSGYNEQFF
CDR3nt: TGTGCCAGCAGCTTAGCGAGTGGGACTAGCGGCTACAATGAGCAGTTCTTC

j_gene: TRBJ2-7
d_gene: .
abundance: .
v_gene: TRBV6-5
CDR3aa: CASCLYRTGTYEQYF
CDR3nt: TGTGCCAGCTGTTTATATAGGACGGGGACCTACGAGCAGTACTTC

j_gene: TRBJ1-6
d_gene: .
abundance: .
v_gene: TRBV10-3
CDR3aa: CAISEVQRSFNSPLHF
CDR3nt: TGTGCCATCAGTGAGGTCCAGCGATCCTTTAATTCACCCCTCCACTTT

j_gene: TRBJ2-5
d_gene: TRBD2
abundance: .
v_gene: TRBV5-1
CDR3aa: CASSPPGTRQETQYF
CDR3nt: TGCGCCAGCAGCCCCCCCGGGACTAGGCAAGAGACCCAGTACTTC

j_gene: TRBJ2-1
d_gene: .
abundance: .
v_gene: TRBV7-3
CDR3aa: CASSRYKSSYNEQFF
CDR3nt: TGTGCCAGCAGCCGTTATAAGAGCTCCTACAATGAGCAGTTCTTC

j_gene: TRBJ1-3
d_gene: TRBD1
abundance: .
v_gene: TRBV12-3/TRBV12-4
CDR3aa: CASSLDRVDTIYF
CDR3nt: TGTGCCAGCAGCCTGGACAGGGTAGACACCATATATTTT

j_gene: TRBJ1-2
d_gene: .
abundance: .
v_gene: TRBV4-2
CDR3aa: CASSRTGTTLHTF
CDR3nt: TGTGCCAGCAGCCGCACCGGGACAACCCTTCACACCTTC

j_gene: TRBJ2-7
d_gene: .
abundance: once
v_gene: TRBV6-5
CDR3aa: CASTSTAYEQYF
CDR3nt: TGTGCCAGCACTTCGACAGCCTACGAGCAGTACTTC

j_gene: TRBJ2-1
d_gene: TRBD2
abundance: once
v_gene: TRBV19
CDR3aa: CASTLAGTYNEQFF
CDR3nt: TGTGCCAGTACCTTAGCGGGAACTTACAATGAGCAGTTCTTC

j_gene: TRBJ2-3
d_gene: TRBD2
abundance: .
v_gene: TRBV10-1
CDR3aa: CASSEWTSGIDTQYF
CDR3nt: TGCGCCAGCAGTGAGTGGACTAGCGGGATAGATACGCAGTATTTT

j_gene: TRBJ2-5
d_gene: TRBD2
abundance: .
v_gene: TRBV30
CDR3aa: CAWSALAGLETQYF
CDR3nt: TGTGCCTGGAGCGCGCTAGCGGGACTCGAGACCCAGTACTTC

j_gene: TRBJ1-2
d_gene: .
abundance: .
v_gene: TRBV5-1
CDR3aa: CASSLSDSNYGYTF
CDR3nt: TGCGCCAGCAGCTTGAGTGACAGTAACTATGGCTACACCTTC